The 11 T cell receptor beta chains listed next were all sequenced from one sample in a study of OX40 agonist ivuxolimab in advanced cancers. Here immunoSEQ multiplex PCR was the method, and the copy in TCRdb shows in-frame clones only, minus some. Here the sample spans over 100,000 clones, roughly 95% being singletons. Sequenced material: CD4+ or CD8+ T cells sorted from blood, taken in a trial of the OX40 agonist ivuxolimab. All receptors come from an adult with an advanced solid tumor such as melanoma, head and neck, liver or kidney cancer.

The V and J genes are TRBV27 and TRBJ1-5; D is undetermined. CDR1 and CDR2 (germline): MNHEY, SMNVEV (reference sequence). The CDR3 length is 17 residues. With 3 bases removed from V and 0 bases from J, the gap between germline ends came to 15 bases. The CDR3, as DNA: TGTGCCAGCAGTTTCTCTTCGTTTGACCCTAGCAATCAGCCCCAGCATTTT. Amino acid sequence: CASSFSSFDPSNQPQHF.

The J gene is TRBJ2-1, the V gene TRBV11-1; 11 bases are a match to TRBD2. This CDR3 is built from 16 residues. The V segment lost 6 bases and the J segment 3 bases; nucleotides outside the gene matches: 7. The germline gives CDR1 SGHAT, CDR2 FQDESV (reference sequence). The CDR3 region is CASSPFSGGVYNEQFF. In DNA, the CDR3 is TGTGCCAGCAGTCCCTTTAGCGGGGGGGTCTACAATGAGCAGTTCTTC.

The chain recombines TRBV19 with TRBJ2-2; TRBD2 agrees at 13 bases. This CDR3 has 18 residues. The junction had 9 bases not matched to a gene; V was cut back by 3 bases and J by 5 bases. Germline V gene sequence: CDR1 LNHDA, CDR2 SQIVND (reference sequence). CDR3 coding DNA: TGTGCCAGTAGTATTACTAGCGGGGGGGCCTCGGGGACCGGGGAGCTGTTTTTT. Its translation is CASSITSGGASGTGELFF.

The chain carries TRBV5-1 and TRBJ2-7; D tentatively reads TRBD1 or TRBD2 (6 bases each). CDR3 length: 15 residues. The V and J ends lost 5 bases and 6 bases respectively, with 21 bases between them. CDR1 and CDR2 from the germline V gene are SGHRS and YFSETQ. The CDR3 bases are TGCGCCAGCAGATCGATACCGGGGGCAGAGGGCGAGCAGTACTTC. Translated, it gives CASRSIPGAEGEQYF.

The genes are TRBV2 and TRBJ2-4, with D possibly being TRBD1 (5 bases). The V gene lost 8 bases and the J gene lost 3 bases, with 8 bases spanning the gap. The CDR3 has 12 residues. The V gene's germline CDR1 is SNHLY and CDR2 FYNNEI. CDR3 DNA sequence: TGTGCCAGCGGGGCCCTCAAAAACATTCAGTACTTC. Translated: CASGALKNIQYF.

This sequence joins TRBV28 and TRBJ1-2; tentative D call: TRBD1 (5 bases). V lost 2 bases and J 4 bases, leaving 8 bases between the germline ends. Germline V CDR1 and CDR2: MDHEN, SYDVKM. The CDR3 is made up of 13 amino acids. CDR3 in DNA: TGTGCCAGCAGTTTAGGGAGGGGCTATGGCTACACCTTC. Translation: CASSLGRGYGYTF.

This rearrangement joins TRBV5-6 to TRBJ1-2; D is uncertain. The germline CDR1 and CDR2 sequences are SGHDT and YYEEEE. The V end lost 0 bases, the J end lost 3 bases, and 3 bases lay between the germline ends. This CDR3 has 12 amino acids. The CDR3 nucleotides are TGTGCCAGCAGCTTGGGGTACTATGGCTACACCTTC. Amino acids: CASSLGYYGYTF.

The chain recombines TRBV2 with TRBJ1-1, with TRBD1 as a possible D gene (5 bases). The germline gives CDR1 SNHLY, CDR2 FYNNEI. Deletions cut 11 bases from V and 4 bases from J, with 26 bases between. The CDR3 has 16 amino acids. CDR3 coding DNA: TGTGCCCGCGGACCAAATGGGAATCCAAGGGGCACTGAAGCTTTCTTT. Protein product: CARGPNGNPRGTEAFF.

The chain joins TRBV7-2 to TRBJ2-7, with D maybe TRBD1 (5 bases). The CDR3 is 16 amino acids. V lost 4 bases and J 0 bases, leaving 16 bases between the germline ends. CDR1 and CDR2 (germline): SGHTA, FQGNSA. CDR3 in amino acids: CASSSQGGRRSYEQYF. As DNA, the CDR3 is TGTGCCAGCAGCTCCCAGGGTGGCAGGCGCTCCTACGAGCAGTACTTC. The full variable domain, its missing parts supplied by reference TRBV7-2 and TRBJ2-7, is GAGVSQSPSNKVTEKGKDVELRCDPISGHTALYWYRQSLGQGLEFLIYFQGNSAPDKSGLPSDRFSAERTGGSVSTLTIQRTQQEDSAVYLCASSSQGGRRSYEQYFGPGTRLTVT.

V usage is TRBV4-1 and J usage is TRBJ1-2; D not certain. V dropped 3 bases and J dropped 8 bases, with 22 bases sitting between them. The CDR3 runs 16 residues. Germline V CDR1 and CDR2: MGHRA, YSYEKL. The CDR3 coding sequence is TGCGCCAGCAGCCACGGCCCGACTGGGTACCCGGGGGGCTACACCTTC. Translating gives CASSHGPTGYPGGYTF.

The CDR3 sequence: CASSQGGIPYNEQFF. The CDR3 DNA reads TGTGCCAGCAGCCAAGGGGGGATTCCCTACAATGAGCAGTTCTTC. The V call is TRBV11-3, the J call TRBJ2-1; the D call may be TRBD1 or TRBD2 (6 bases each). This CDR3 is built from 15 residues. Trimming removed 5 bases from V and 2 bases from J, with 13 bases in between. Germline assignment: CDR1 SGHNT and CDR2 YENEEA.